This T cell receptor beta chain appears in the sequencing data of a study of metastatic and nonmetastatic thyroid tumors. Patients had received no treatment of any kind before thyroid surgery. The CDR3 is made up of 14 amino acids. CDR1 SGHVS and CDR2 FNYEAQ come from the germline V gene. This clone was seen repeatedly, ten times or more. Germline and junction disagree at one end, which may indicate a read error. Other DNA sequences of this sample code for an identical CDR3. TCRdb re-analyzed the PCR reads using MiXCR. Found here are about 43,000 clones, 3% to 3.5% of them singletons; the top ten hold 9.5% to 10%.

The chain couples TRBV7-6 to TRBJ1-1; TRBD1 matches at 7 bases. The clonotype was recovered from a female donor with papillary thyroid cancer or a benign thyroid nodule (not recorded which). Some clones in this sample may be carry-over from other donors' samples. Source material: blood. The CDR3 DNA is TGTGCCAGCAGTCCGGGACAGCTGAACACAGAAGCTTTCTTT. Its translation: CASSPGQLNTEAFF.